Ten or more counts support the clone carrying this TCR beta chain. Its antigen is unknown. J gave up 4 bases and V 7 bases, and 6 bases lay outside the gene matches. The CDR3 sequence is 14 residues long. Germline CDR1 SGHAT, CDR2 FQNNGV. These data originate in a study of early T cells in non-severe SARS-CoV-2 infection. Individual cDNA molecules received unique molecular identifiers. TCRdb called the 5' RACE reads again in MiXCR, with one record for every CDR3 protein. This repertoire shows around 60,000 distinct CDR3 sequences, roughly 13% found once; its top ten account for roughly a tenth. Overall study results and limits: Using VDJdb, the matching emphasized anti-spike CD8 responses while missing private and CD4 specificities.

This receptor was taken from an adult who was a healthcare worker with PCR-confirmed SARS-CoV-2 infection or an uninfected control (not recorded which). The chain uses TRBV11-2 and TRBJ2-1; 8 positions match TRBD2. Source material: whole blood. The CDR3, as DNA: TGTGCCAGCATCTGGCGGGAGGCATACAATGAGCAGTTCTTC. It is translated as CASIWREAYNEQFF.